Sequencing of this T cell receptor beta chain was carried out in a study of T cell repertoires in cytomegalovirus infection (dated by TCRdb to about 2019). Looking at the study overall: Recently identified HLA-C-restricted CMV epitopes, whose presentation resists viral immunomodulation, were targeted by peptide stimulations together with well-studied HLA-B-restricted epitopes. The HLA type of each donor mattered for the analysis, because public TCR beta signatures pointed to carriage of CMV infection along with the matching HLA type.

This sample's treatment or condition label indicates: in vitro stimulation with specific CMV peptide epitopes to enrich CMV-specific T cells. Sequencer: Illumina HiSeq 1500. TCRdb ran its own pipeline on the public reads, namely fastp trimming at Q25 and MiXCR clone calling, and kept in-frame beta chains. Rows are combined by CDR3 protein, so each entry shows the most common genes and DNA. The sample data list about 900,000 distinct CDR3 sequences, and 30% to 40% of these were observed just once. Roughly 12% of the sample goes to the ten largest clones. The investigation overall reported the following: The ex vivo response was dominated by HLA-C-restricted CMV-specific TCR beta clonotypes, which also provided the single most frequent clonotype in two of eight donors. Cumulative frequency of public TCR beta family members discriminated carriers of CMV infection plus the relevant HLA type in this cohort and an independent approximately 370-donor cohort.

In this sample, this clonotype turned up a few times. Its antigen is not yet known. Per-base qualities were not stored, and no clone one base away is much larger. The sample here was cultured CD8+ T cells from PBMCs, taken from culture after CMV antigen stimulation. The source is a human donor in good health (CMV status not recorded). Some clones in this sample may be carry-over from other donors' samples.

The CDR3 region has the sequence CATYGTLYGYTF. The sequence in DNA is TGTGCCACCTACGGGACCCTCTATGGCTACACCTTC. This chain is built from TRBV27 and TRBJ1-2, with TRBD1 as a weak D call on 5 bases. There are 12 amino acids in the CDR3, from cysteine to phenylalanine inclusive. Of all the DNA, just the CDR3 is kept, 36 bases in frame from base 1. The CDR1 and CDR2 encoded by the germline V gene (reference sequence) are MNHEY and SMNVEV. V is pared back by 10 bases and J by 4 bases, with 13 bases lying between the germline termini.